The 5 T cell receptor beta chains reported below all come from one sample, sequenced in a study of shared clonotypes between healthy human individuals. Naive CD8 cells lacked CD45RO and underwent positive selection for CCR7, leaving out terminally differentiated effector memory CD45RA+ cells. The repertoire was sequenced with immunoSEQ multiplex PCR; TCRdb's copy has only in-frame clones and lacks some. Among about 820,000 clones, almost 95% were seen once, and the ten largest hold less than 25%. The sequencing input was naive CD8+ T cells sorted from blood. The receptor set was obtained from a young man in good health.

This sequence joins TRBV6-6 and TRBJ1-1; D remains ambiguous. The CDR3 has 14 residues. Germline V gene lookup returns CDR1 MNHNY and CDR2 SVGAGI (reference sequence). V was pared by 6 bases and J by 0 bases, with 11 bases between. The chain's CDR3 is CASSLGWLNTEAFF. The DNA for the CDR3 is TGTGCCAGCAGCCTAGGGTGGTTGAACACTGAAGCTTTCTTT.

The chain has TRBV27 and TRBJ2-1; 9 bases are a match to TRBD2. V lost 6 bases, J lost 7 bases, and 13 bases stayed unmatched. The germline gives CDR1 MNHEY, CDR2 SMNVEV (reference sequence). The CDR3 length is 16 residues. CDR3 DNA: TGTGCCAGCAGCCCGGCGGCGGGAGGGCCTCCGAATGAGCAGTTCTTC. It yields the protein CASSPAAGGPPNEQFF.

On this clone: Within the sample, other DNA sequences also encode this same CDR3. The chain employs TRBV27 and TRBJ2-7; D gene unclear. The CDR3 totals 12 residues. The V gene lost 2 bases and the J gene lost 5 bases, with 7 bases spanning the gap. Germline CDR1 reads MNHEY; CDR2 reads SMNVEV (reference sequence). DNA of the CDR3: TGTGCCAGCAGTTTACTAGGTGACGAGCAGTACTTC. Residues: CASSLLGDEQYF.

V usage is TRBV30 and J usage is TRBJ1-4; TRBD1 agrees at 7 bases. Trimming removed 5 bases from V and 8 bases from J; junction bases left unmatched: 8. Germline V gene data show CDR1 as GTSNPN and CDR2 as SVGIG (reference sequence). The CDR3 loop spans 13 amino acids. CDR3 in amino acids: CAWSTGTEEKLFF. The CDR3 coding sequence is TGTGCCTGGTCGACAGGGACGGAAGAAAAACTGTTTTTT.

The chain couples TRBV2 to TRBJ2-1, with 7 bases aligning to TRBD2. With 4 bases clipped from V and 8 bases from J, the junction kept 8 bases outside the gene matches. This CDR3 is built from 14 residues. The germline gives CDR1 SNHLY, CDR2 FYNNEI. The CDR3 nucleotides are TGTGCCAGCAGTGCGGGAGGCCAGGGCGATGAGCAGTTCTTC. It translates to CASSAGGQGDEQFF.